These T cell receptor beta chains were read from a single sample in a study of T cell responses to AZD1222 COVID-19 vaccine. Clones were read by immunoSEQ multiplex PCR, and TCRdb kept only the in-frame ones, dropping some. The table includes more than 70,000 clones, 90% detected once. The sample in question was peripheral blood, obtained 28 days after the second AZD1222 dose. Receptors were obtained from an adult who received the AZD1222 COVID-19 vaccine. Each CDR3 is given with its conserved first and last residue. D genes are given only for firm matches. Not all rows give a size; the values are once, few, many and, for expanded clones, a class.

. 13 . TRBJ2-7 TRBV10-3 TGTGCCATCAGTGGGGACGCCGCCCACGAGCAGTACTTC CAISGDAAHEQYF
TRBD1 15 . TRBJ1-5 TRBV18 TGTGCCAGCTCTCCTGGACAGGGGGCTTTGAAGCCCCAGCATTTT CASSPGQGALKPQHF
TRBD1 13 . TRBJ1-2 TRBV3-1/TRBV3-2 TGTGCCAGCAGCTGGGACAGGAACTATGGCTACACCTTC CASSWDRNYGYTF
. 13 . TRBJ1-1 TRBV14 TGTGCCAGCAGCCAAGAGAGGGACACTGAAGCTTTCTTT CASSQERDTEAFF
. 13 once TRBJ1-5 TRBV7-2 TGTGCCAGCAGCTACGACAGCTATCAGCCCCAGCATTTT CASSYDSYQPQHF
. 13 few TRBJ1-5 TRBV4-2 TGTGCCAGCAGCCGCGATAGCAATCAGCCCCAGCATTTT CASSRDSNQPQHF
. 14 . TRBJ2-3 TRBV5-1 TGCGCCAGCAACCGGGCAGAAAGCACAGATACGCAGTATTTT CASNRAESTDTQYF
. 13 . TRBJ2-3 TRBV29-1 TGCAGCGTTGTGCGGGAAAGCACAGATACGCAGTATTTT CSVVRESTDTQYF
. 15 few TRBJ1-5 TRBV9 TGTGCCAGCAGCGTAGGGCAGGGGTTCAATCAGCCCCAGCATTTT CASSVGQGFNQPQHF
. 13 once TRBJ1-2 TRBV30 TGTGCCTGGAGTAGGACCGATATCTATGGCTACACCTTC CAWSRTDIYGYTF
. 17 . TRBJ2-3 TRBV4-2 TGTGCCAGCAGCCAAGAAGGCCCTAGCGCTTCCACAGATACGCAGTATTTT CASSQEGPSASTDTQYF
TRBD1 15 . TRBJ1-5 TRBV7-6 TGTGCCAGCAGCTCAGGGACAGGGAAAGTTCAGCCCCAGCATTTT CASSSGTGKVQPQHF
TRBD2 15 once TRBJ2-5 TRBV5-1 TGCGCCAGCAGCTTGAGGACTAGCGGACAAGAGACCCAGTACTTC CASSLRTSGQETQYF
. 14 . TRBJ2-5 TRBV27 TGTGCCAGCAGTTTATCGTGGGACGTTGAGACCCAGTACTTC CASSLSWDVETQYF
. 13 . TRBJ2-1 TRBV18 TGTGCCAGCTCACCACCTCCGCTCAATGAGCAGTTCTTC CASSPPPLNEQFF
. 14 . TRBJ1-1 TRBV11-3 TGTGCCAGCAGCGACACCCGGGGGTACACTGAAGCTTTCTTT CASSDTRGYTEAFF
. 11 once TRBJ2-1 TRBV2 TGTGCCCCAAGTGGTGGTGTCGAGCAGTTCTTC CAPSGGVEQFF
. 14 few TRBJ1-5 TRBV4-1 TGCGCCAGCAGCCACCAAAATAGCAATCAGCCCCAGCATTTT CASSHQNSNQPQHF
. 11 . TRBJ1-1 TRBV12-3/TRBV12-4 TGTGCCAGCAGTCCGAGAGGTGAAGCTTTCTTT CASSPRGEAFF
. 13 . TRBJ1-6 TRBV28 TGTGCCAGCATTGGGGGAGATTGGTCACCCCTCCACTTT CASIGGDWSPLHF
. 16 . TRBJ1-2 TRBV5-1 TGCGCCAGCAGCCCCCTAAGGGATCGGCACGACTATGGCTACACCTTC CASSPLRDRHDYGYTF
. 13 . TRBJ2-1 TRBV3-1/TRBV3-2 TGTGCCAGCAGCCAAGATCTGGAGGCAGAACAGTTCTTC CASSQDLEAEQFF
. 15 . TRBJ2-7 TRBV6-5 TGTGCCAGCAGCTCCGTTGTGAGCAGTGCCTACGAGCAGTACTTC CASSSVVSSAYEQYF
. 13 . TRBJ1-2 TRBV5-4 TGTGCCAGCAGCTCCCCAGGAATGGATGGCTACACCTTC CASSSPGMDGYTF
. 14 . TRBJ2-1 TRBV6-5 TGTGCCAGCAAGGCGTCCGGCAACTACAATGAGCAGTTCTTC CASKASGNYNEQFF
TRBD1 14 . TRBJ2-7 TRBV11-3 TGTGCCAGCAGTGGGGCAGGGGGCAGTTACGAGCAGTACTTC CASSGAGGSYEQYF
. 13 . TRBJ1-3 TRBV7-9 TGTGCCAGCAGCCTCCTCTCTGGAAACACCATATATTTT CASSLLSGNTIYF
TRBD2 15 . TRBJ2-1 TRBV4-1 TGCGCCAGCAGCCAACCCTCTAGCGGGAACAATGAGCAGTTCTTC CASSQPSSGNNEQFF
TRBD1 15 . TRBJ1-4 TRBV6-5 TGTGCCAGCAGCGGACCGGGACAGGGCAACGAAAAACTGTTTTTT CASSGPGQGNEKLFF
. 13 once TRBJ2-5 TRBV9 TGTGCCAGCAGCGTAAACAGTCAAGAGACCCAGTACTTC CASSVNSQETQYF
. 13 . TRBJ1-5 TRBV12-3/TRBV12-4 TGTGCCAGCAGTTTATTAGGGGGACAGCCCCAGCATTTT CASSLLGGQPQHF
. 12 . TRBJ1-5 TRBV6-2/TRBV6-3 TGTGCCAGCAGTTACCCATCTCAGCCCCAGCATTTT CASSYPSQPQHF
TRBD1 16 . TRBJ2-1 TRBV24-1 TGTGCCACCAGTGAACCCGGGACAGGGGTAAGCAATGAGCAGTTCTTC CATSEPGTGVSNEQFF
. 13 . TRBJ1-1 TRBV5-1 TGCGCCAGCAGCTTGGGAAACAGGGCTGAAGCTTTCTTT CASSLGNRAEAFF
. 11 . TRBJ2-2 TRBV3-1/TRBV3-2 TGTGCCAGCCGACTGGCCGGGGAGCTGTTTTTT CASRLAGELFF
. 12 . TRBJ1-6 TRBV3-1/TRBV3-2 TGTGCCAGCAGCCAAAGGGAGCCACCCCTCCACTTT CASSQREPPLHF
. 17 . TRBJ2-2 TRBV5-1 TGCGCCAGCAGCGCAACCTCAGGGGCCTCGAACACCGGGGAGCTGTTTTTT CASSATSGASNTGELFF
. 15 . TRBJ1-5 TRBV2 TGTGCCAGCAGTGAGAAGCTTTTTAGCAATCAGCCCCAGCATTTT CASSEKLFSNQPQHF
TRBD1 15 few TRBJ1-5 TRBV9 TGTGCCAGCAGCCCGACAGGGTTTAGCAATCAGCCCCAGCATTTT CASSPTGFSNQPQHF
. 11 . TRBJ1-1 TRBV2 TGTGCCAGCAGTGTCAGGGCTGAAGCTTTCTTT CASSVRAEAFF
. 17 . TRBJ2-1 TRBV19 TGTGCCAGTAGTACCGGCCAATACCGAGGCTCCTACAATGAGCAGTTCTTC CASSTGQYRGSYNEQFF
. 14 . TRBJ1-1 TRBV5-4 TGTGCCAGCAGCTTCCCCCCGGGGAACACTGAAGCTTTCTTT CASSFPPGNTEAFF
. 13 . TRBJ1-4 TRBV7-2 TGTGCCAGCAGCCTTCCAACTAATGAAAAACTGTTTTTT CASSLPTNEKLFF
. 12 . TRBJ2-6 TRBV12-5 TGTGCTAGTGGTCCAGGCGCCAACGTCCTGACTTTC CASGPGANVLTF
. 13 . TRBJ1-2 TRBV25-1 TGTGCCAGCAGTGAGGGAGGGGACTATGGCTACACCTTC CASSEGGDYGYTF
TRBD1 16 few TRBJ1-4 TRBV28 TGTGCCAGCAGTTTCTACAGGGGTGAGGTTAATGAAAAACTGTTTTTT CASSFYRGEVNEKLFF
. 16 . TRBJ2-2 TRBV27 TGTGCCAGCAGTTTATCGACCCGCGCAGGGACCGGGGAGCTGTTTTTT CASSLSTRAGTGELFF
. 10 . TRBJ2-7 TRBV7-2 TGTGCCAGCAGCCCGCTTAATTCGTACTTC CASSPLNSYF
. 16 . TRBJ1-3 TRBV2 TGTGCCAGCAGTGAAATAGTTGGCAGTATTAAGAACACCATATATTTT CASSEIVGSIKNTIYF
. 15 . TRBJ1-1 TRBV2 TGTGCCAGCAGTGAAGAGAGGACAGTGAACACTGAAGCTTTCTTT CASSEERTVNTEAFF
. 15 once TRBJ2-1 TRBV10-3 TGTGCCATCAGAGGAGACAGTAGCTCCTACAATGAGCAGTTCTTC CAIRGDSSSYNEQFF
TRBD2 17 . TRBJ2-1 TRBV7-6 TGTGCCAGCAGCCCGTGGCGGGAGCCCACTTATTACAATGAGCAGTTCTTC CASSPWREPTYYNEQFF
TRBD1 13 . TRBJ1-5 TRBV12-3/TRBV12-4 TGTGCCAGCAGTACCGGGACAGGTCAGCCCCAGCATTTT CASSTGTGQPQHF